These 19 T cell receptor beta chains were all obtained from the same sample, sequenced in a study of blood T cell repertoires in COVID-19. The protocol was immunoSEQ multiplex PCR, while the TCRdb copy is restricted to in-frame clones and leaves out a portion. The table lists about 160,000 clones, about 90% of them singletons. Sequenced sample: peripheral blood. These receptors originate from a man aged 25-45 years with COVID-19, enrolled during active disease.

This chain connects TRBV19 to TRBJ1-2; tentative D call: TRBD1 (5 bases). The germline V and J ends were trimmed by 0 bases and 4 bases, with 15 bases remaining between them. CDR3 length: 16 residues. Per germline, CDR1 LNHDA and CDR2 SQIVND (reference sequence). CDR3 sequence reads: CASSIDPAGLTYGYTF. The CDR3 coding sequence is TGTGCCAGTAGTATAGATCCAGCGGGACTAACCTATGGCTACACCTTC.

This clone has only a few counts. The V and J genes are TRBV27 and TRBJ2-1; 13 bases are a match to TRBD2. The junction had 6 bases not matched to a gene; V was cut back by 5 bases and J by 8 bases. This CDR3 has 15 residues. Germline V gene sequence: CDR1 MNHEY, CDR2 SMNVEV (reference sequence). The CDR3 sequence: CASSPTSGRGDEQFF. As DNA, the CDR3 is TGTGCCAGCAGTCCCACTAGCGGGAGGGGCGATGAGCAGTTCTTC.

The chain links TRBV3-1 (or the pseudogene TRBV3-2) to TRBJ2-4; perhaps TRBD1 as D (6 bases). This CDR3 contains 16 residues. Trimming stripped 3 bases from V and 0 bases from J, with 12 bases between. Germline V gene data show CDR1 as LGHDT and CDR2 as YNNKEL (reference sequence). The DNA of the CDR3 is TGTGCCAGCAGCCAGGCCGGACAGATAGCCAAAAACATTCAGTACTTC. This gives the protein CASSQAGQIAKNIQYF.

This clone was seen a single time. The J gene is TRBJ2-7, the V gene TRBV5-6, with 9 bases that match TRBD2. Per the germline V gene, CDR1 is SGHDT and CDR2 is YYEEEE. The CDR3 runs to 14 residues. Trimming at V came to 4 bases and at J to 2 bases, leaving 4 bases not matched to a gene. The DNA of the CDR3 is TGTGCCAGCAGCAGCGGGAGGCCCACCTACGAGCAGTACTTC. Translated, it gives CASSSGRPTYEQYF.

The table lists this clone with a count of one. CDR3 loop: CASSPPLQGNNQPQHF. Here the CDR3 DNA reads TGTGCCAGCAGTCCTCCGTTACAGGGGAACAATCAGCCCCAGCATTTT. V is TRBV28 and J is TRBJ1-5; 7 nucleotides match TRBD1. This CDR3 is 16 amino acids long. Trimming at V came to 5 bases and at J to 3 bases, leaving 10 bases not matched to a gene. Germline CDR1 MDHEN, CDR2 SYDVKM.

This chain uses TRBV4-3 with TRBJ2-7, with TRBD2 as a possible D gene (6 bases). The CDR3 runs 17 residues. Germline V gene sequence: CDR1 LGHNA, CDR2 YSLEER. V was trimmed by 0 bases and J by 3 bases, leaving 18 bases between them. DNA for the CDR3: TGCGCCAGCAGCCAAGACCCCGTTGGTGGAGGGCTCTACGAGCAGTACTTC. Translated, it gives CASSQDPVGGGLYEQYF.

V usage is TRBV9 and J usage is TRBJ2-3; 7 nucleotides match TRBD2. Germline V gene data show CDR1 as SGDLS and CDR2 as YYNGEE. V lost 1 base and J lost 0; bases outside the gene matches: 2. The CDR3 sequence is 15 residues long. The CDR3 here is CASSVWEGSTDTQYF. The CDR3 bases are TGTGCCAGCAGCGTATGGGAGGGGAGCACAGATACGCAGTATTTT.

This clone appeared a single time. The chain recombines TRBV5-1 with TRBJ2-4; tentative D call: TRBD1 (5 bases). The V gene lost 1 base and the J gene lost 3 bases, with 14 bases spanning the gap. The CDR3 has 16 residues. Germline-derived CDR1 and CDR2 are SGHRS and YFSETQ. The CDR3 region is CASSLLVEGVKNIQYF. Written as DNA, the CDR3 is TGCGCCAGCAGCTTGTTGGTTGAAGGGGTCAAAAACATTCAGTACTTC.

The rearrangement links TRBV19 to TRBJ1-4, with D maybe TRBD1 (5 bases). Trimming pared 0 bases from V and 8 bases from J, leaving 16 bases between. CDR3 length: 16 residues. Per germline, CDR1 LNHDA and CDR2 SQIVND (reference sequence). CDR3 DNA sequence: TGTGCCAGTAGTATAGATCATCGCAGGGTGGGCGAAAAACTGTTTTTT. It translates to CASSIDHRRVGEKLFF.

This clone has just one count. This chain uses TRBV6-2 or TRBV6-3 with TRBJ1-2; no definite D call. The CDR3 totals 13 residues. CDR1 and CDR2 from the germline V gene are MNHEY and SVGEGT. The V and J ends lost 2 bases and 1 base respectively, with 5 bases between them. The CDR3 DNA sequence: TGTGCCAGCAGTTACCAACTTAACTATGGCTACACCTTC. This translates into CASSYQLNYGYTF.

The chain couples TRBV10-3 to TRBJ2-3; 7 bases align to TRBD1. This CDR3 comprises 15 residues. The trim removed 2 bases at V and 4 bases at J, leaving 6 bases unmatched. CDR1 and CDR2 from the germline V gene are ENHRY and SYGVKD. The CDR3 DNA reads as TGTGCCATCAGTGAGGGACAGGTATCCCCAGATACGCAGTATTTT. Translated: CAISEGQVSPDTQYF.

The CDR3 here is CASSYHPGSSYEQYF. The CDR3, as DNA: TGTGCCAGCAGTTATCACCCGGGGAGCTCCTACGAGCAGTACTTC. The chain has TRBV27 and TRBJ2-7, with D possibly being TRBD2 (5 bases). Germline CDR1 is MNHEY and CDR2 is SMNVEV (reference sequence). V shed 4 bases and J shed 0 bases, with 13 bases lying between them. The CDR3 has 15 amino acids.

This clone was found once. This chain connects TRBV7-8 to TRBJ1-1; 7 bases agree with TRBD1. CDR1 and CDR2 (germline): SGHVS, FQNEAQ. V gave up 6 bases and J gave up 2 bases; unmatched junction bases: 3. CDR3 length equals 13 residues. In DNA form, the CDR3 reads TGTGCCAGCAGTCGGACAGGAAACACTGAAGCTTTCTTT. Translating it yields CASSRTGNTEAFF.

The sample holds a few counts of this clone. This sequence joins TRBV11-2 and TRBJ1-1; the D is unclear. The CDR3 has 13 residues. The ends were cut back, 3 bases at V and 4 bases at J, with 9 bases in the middle. Per germline, CDR1 SGHAT and CDR2 FQNNGV. The CDR3 bases are TGTGCCAGCAGCTTCCCACTTTCCACTGAAGCTTTCTTT. It specifies CASSFPLSTEAFF.

V gene TRBV11-2 combines with J gene TRBJ2-3, with D perhaps matching TRBD1 (5 bases). Trimming pared 3 bases from V and 0 bases from J, leaving 10 bases between. Germline V gene sequence: CDR1 SGHAT, CDR2 FQNNGV. The CDR3 sequence is 15 residues long. The CDR3 sequence: CASSFDSHSTDTQYF. For the CDR3, the DNA is TGTGCCAGCAGCTTCGACAGCCATAGCACAGATACGCAGTATTTT.

This clone occurred once. CDR3 protein: CASSFPQGSAHSNQPQHF. In nucleotides, the CDR3 is TGTGCCAGCAGCTTCCCGCAGGGCAGCGCTCATAGCAATCAGCCCCAGCATTTT. The V call is TRBV28, the J call TRBJ1-5, with TRBD1 as a possible D gene (5 bases). CDR1 MDHEN and CDR2 SYDVKM come from the germline V gene. Trimming cost V 6 bases and J 0 bases, with 21 bases left between them. The CDR3 is 18 residues long.

The chain combines TRBV5-1 with TRBJ1-1, with TRBD1 identical over 8 bases. The CDR3 consists of 16 residues. With 0 bases clipped from V and 3 bases from J, the junction kept 7 bases outside the gene matches. Germline CDR1 is SGHRS and CDR2 is YFSETQ. CDR3 in amino acids: CASSLASTGADTEAFF. The CDR3 DNA is TGCGCCAGCAGCTTGGCATCGACAGGGGCGGACACTGAAGCTTTCTTT. Filled out from reference TRBV5-1 and TRBJ1-1, the complete variable domain reads KAGVTQTPRYLIKTRGQQVTLSCSPISGHRSVSWYQQTPGQGLQFLFEYFSETQRNKGNFPGRFSGRQFSNSRSEMNVSTLELGDSALYLCASSLASTGADTEAFFGQGTRLTVV.

The chain joins TRBV27 to TRBJ1-1, with D tentatively TRBD1 (5 bases). Germline assignment: CDR1 MNHEY and CDR2 SMNVEV (reference sequence). The CDR3 runs to 13 residues. Trimming took off 4 bases at V and 8 bases at J, with 14 bases between the two ends. CDR3 nucleotide sequence: TGTGCCAGCAGTTACAGGAATTACATGGAAGCTTTCTTT. Residues: CASSYRNYMEAFF.

The chain employs TRBV19 and TRBJ1-2, with TRBD1 as a possible D gene (5 bases). The CDR3 covers 14 residues. Germline V gene lookup returns CDR1 LNHDA and CDR2 SQIVND (reference sequence). V was shortened by 6 bases and J by 4 bases, with 15 bases between the two germline ends. The CDR3 sequence is CASRADITRYGYTF. The CDR3 DNA sequence: TGTGCCAGTAGGGCGGACATAACCCGCTATGGCTACACCTTC.